Following are 14 T cell receptor beta chains from one sample sequenced in a study of cytomegalovirus exposure and HLA in healthy donors. Vbeta (60) and Jbeta (13) primers were used in the PCR. Repertoires were generated with immunoSEQ multiplex PCR, while TCRdb's copy carries only in-frame clones and drops some. This table lists under 120,000 clones. Source material: PBMCs. These receptors were obtained from a man over 45 in good health and CMV-seronegative.

This chain uses TRBV29-1 with TRBJ2-3; 8 nucleotides agree with TRBD2. This CDR3 is built from 12 residues. The germline gives CDR1 SQVTM, CDR2 ANQGSEA. Germline trimming cut 7 bases from V and 1 base from J; bases unmatched to any gene: 1. The CDR3 here is CSDSGGTDTQYF. For the CDR3, the DNA is TGCAGCGATAGCGGGGGCACAGATACGCAGTATTTT.

The CDR3 DNA reads TGTGCCAGCTCACCGACAGACCTGAACACCGGGGAGCTGTTTTTT. Protein: CASSPTDLNTGELFF. This chain links TRBV18 with TRBJ2-2; a weak D match, TRBD1 (5 bases). V shed 3 bases and J shed 1 base, with 9 bases lying between them. This CDR3 spans 15 amino acids. Germline CDR1 KGHSH, CDR2 LQKENI.

This chain joins TRBV4-2 and TRBJ1-1; weak D call: TRBD1 (6 bases). The V end was cut by 3 bases, the J end by 3 bases, with 11 bases between. This CDR3 has 14 residues. Germline CDR1 and CDR2: LGHNA and YNFKEQ. The CDR3, as DNA: TGTGCCAGCAGCCACGGGACACTCTACACTGAAGCTTTCTTT. It yields the protein CASSHGTLYTEAFF.

V is TRBV19 and J is TRBJ2-7; 11 positions match TRBD2. Germline V gene sequence: CDR1 LNHDA, CDR2 SQIVND (reference sequence). V trimming: 5 bases; J trimming: 6 bases; junction bases outside the gene matches: 6. CDR3 length equals 14 residues. CDR3 in DNA: TGTGCCAGTAGTGTCCTAGCGGGGGGCAGCGAGCAGTACTTC. This translates into CASSVLAGGSEQYF.

This sequence joins TRBV6-6 and TRBJ2-2; no reliable D call. Germline V CDR1 and CDR2: MNHNY, SVGAGI (reference sequence). This CDR3 region has 15 residues. V lost 6 bases and J lost 1, with 12 bases in between. As DNA, the CDR3 is TGTGCCAGCAGCAACCAACGACAGAACACCGGGGAGCTGTTTTTT. Residues: CASSNQRQNTGELFF.

The chain is built from TRBV19 and TRBJ2-1, with 8 bases lining up with TRBD1. The CDR3 sequence is 15 residues long. Looked up from germline, CDR1 is LNHDA and CDR2 is SQIVND (reference sequence). The V and J ends lost 1 base and 3 bases, in that order; junction bases with no gene match: 2. CDR3 DNA sequence: TGTGCCAGTAGTATAGGGGGACAGGACTACAATGAGCAGTTCTTC. Protein product: CASSIGGQDYNEQFF.

This chain uses TRBV30 with TRBJ1-1; TRBD1 matches at 7 bases. V gave up 2 bases and J gave up 4 bases; unmatched junction bases: 7. CDR1 GTSNPN and CDR2 SVGIG come from the germline V gene (reference sequence). The CDR3 sequence is 14 residues long. This chain's CDR3 is CAWSRDSGPTEAFF. The CDR3 DNA reads as TGTGCCTGGAGTAGGGACAGCGGGCCCACTGAAGCTTTCTTT.

The J gene is TRBJ2-7, the V gene TRBV7-9, with 9 bases matching TRBD1. The CDR3 runs 16 residues. CDR1 is SEHNR, CDR2 FQNEAQ, per germline (reference sequence). V shed 0 bases and J 1 base; nucleotides not matched to a gene: 4. CDR3 sequence reads: CASSLATGGRSYEQYF. DNA of the CDR3: TGTGCCAGCAGCTTAGCGACAGGGGGTAGGTCCTACGAGCAGTACTTC.

The rearrangement uses TRBV11-2 and TRBJ2-7; possibly TRBD2 for D (6 bases). The V and J ends lost 3 bases and 5 bases respectively, with 14 bases between them. Germline CDR1 SGHAT, CDR2 FQNNGV. The length of the CDR3 is 14 residues. The CDR3 loop reads CASSFEPGLNEQYF. DNA for the CDR3: TGTGCCAGCAGCTTCGAACCGGGACTGAACGAGCAGTACTTC.

This chain links TRBV19 with TRBJ2-7; TRBD1 matches 8 bases. Germline CDR1 and CDR2: LNHDA and SQIVND (reference sequence). Germline trimming cut 4 bases from V and 6 bases from J; bases unmatched to any gene: 5. There are 13 residues in the CDR3. CDR3 loop: CASSTTGGSEQYF. The CDR3 DNA reads as TGTGCCAGTAGTACAACAGGGGGGAGCGAGCAGTACTTC.

J is TRBJ1-2 and V is TRBV25-1, with TRBD1 matching 10 bases. The CDR3 is 13 amino acids. Germline CDR1 MGHDK, CDR2 SYGVNS. The junction had 7 bases not matched to a gene; V was cut back by 10 bases and J by 5 bases. The CDR3 here is CATSGTGEYGYTF. The CDR3 DNA reads TGTGCCACCTCCGGGACAGGGGAATATGGCTACACCTTC.

The chain links TRBV10-3 to TRBJ2-2, with 11 bases matching TRBD2. Trimming took 10 bases from V and 5 from J; bases not matched to a gene: 15. The CDR3 is 17 residues long. Looked up from germline, CDR1 is ENHRY and CDR2 is SYGVKD. The CDR3 here is CATIARYTSGSTGELFF. The CDR3 DNA is TGTGCCACCATCGCTCGTTATACTAGCGGGAGTACCGGGGAGCTGTTTTTT.

The chain combines TRBV18 with TRBJ2-7; TRBD2 matches 8 bases. The germline V gene has CDR1 KGHSH and CDR2 LQKENI. V shed 0 bases, J shed 7 bases, and the junction held 8 bases outside the gene matches. CDR3 length equals 15 residues. DNA of the CDR3: TGTGCCAGCTCACCACCAGAAAGCGGGAGACGAGAGCAGTACTTC. This sequence encodes CASSPPESGRREQYF.

V usage is TRBV13 and J usage is TRBJ2-7, with 11 nucleotides matching TRBD2. Germline values: CDR1 PRHDT, CDR2 FYEKMQ (reference sequence). The J segment lost 2 bases and the V segment lost 5 bases, leaving 8 bases of the junction unmatched. The CDR3 is made up of 16 amino acids. The CDR3 DNA sequence: TGTGCCAGCAGCGCAGACGGGACTAGCGGCCCCTACGAGCAGTACTTC. Translated, it gives CASSADGTSGPYEQYF.